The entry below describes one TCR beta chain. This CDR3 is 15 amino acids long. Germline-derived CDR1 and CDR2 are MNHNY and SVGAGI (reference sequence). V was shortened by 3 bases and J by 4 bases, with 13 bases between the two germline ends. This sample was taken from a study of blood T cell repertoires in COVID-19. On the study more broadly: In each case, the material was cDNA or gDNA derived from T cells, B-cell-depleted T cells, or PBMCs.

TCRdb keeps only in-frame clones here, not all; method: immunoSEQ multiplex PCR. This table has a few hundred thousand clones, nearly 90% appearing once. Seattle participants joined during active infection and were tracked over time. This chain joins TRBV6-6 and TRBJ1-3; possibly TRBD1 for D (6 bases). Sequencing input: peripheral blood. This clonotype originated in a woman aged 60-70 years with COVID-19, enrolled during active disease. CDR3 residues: CASSYSQGQGNTIYF. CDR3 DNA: TGTGCCAGCAGTTATTCGCAGGGGCAAGGAAACACCATATATTTT.